This T cell receptor (beta chain) is drawn from a study of long-term antiretroviral therapy in people with HIV. Study-wide points: Upon ART, diversity increased but remained lower than transplant donor controls. No data on ART adherence, viral resistance or therapy changes.

A word on this clone: Its antigen is not known.

They ran version v3.0 of the immunoSEQ assay at survey level. The sequencing target was 40,000-50,000 T-cell genomes per sample. Produced via immunoSEQ multiplex PCR; TCRdb's table is partial and in-frame only. The sample comprises more than 15,000 clones, approximately 94% of which are singletons, and around 4.3% rests with the top ten. Germline V gene lookup returns CDR1 SGHTA and CDR2 FQGNSA. This CDR3 region has 12 residues. V lost 1 base and J lost 9, with 7 bases in between. Going into DNA extraction, samples held 1-10 million cryopreserved PBMC. The sequence was collected from a woman aged 45-65 years with HIV. V is TRBV7-2 and J is TRBJ2-1; D is undetermined. This sample comprised unsorted PBMCs, obtained roughly 6.2 years after starting antiretroviral therapy. The CDR3 sequence is CASSLVVGEQFF. The DNA of the CDR3 is TGTGCCAGCAGCTTAGTAGTGGGTGAGCAGTTCTTC.